These 8 T cell receptor beta chains came from one sample sequenced in a study of blood T cell repertoires in COVID-19. Sequencing used immunoSEQ multiplex PCR; TCRdb keeps in-frame clones, though not all of them. This table holds 150,000 to 200,000 clones, around 83% found once. The sample was peripheral blood. The receptors were sampled from a woman aged 70 to 79 with COVID-19, enrolled during active disease.

The chain has TRBV30 and TRBJ2-3, with 8 bases fitting TRBD2. Germline values: CDR1 GTSNPN, CDR2 SVGIG (reference sequence). This CDR3 comprises 17 residues. The V gene end was trimmed by 2 bases and the J gene end by 1 base; junction bases not matched to a gene: 11. CDR3 amino acids: CAWSFRAGVAGTDTQYF. The CDR3 nucleotides are TGTGCCTGGAGTTTCCGAGCGGGAGTTGCCGGCACAGATACGCAGTATTTT.

The gene calls are TRBV19 and TRBJ1-5, with 7 nucleotides matching TRBD1. V was clipped by 6 bases and J by 6 bases; unmatched bases: 14. This CDR3 spans 16 amino acids. The germline CDR1 and CDR2 sequences are LNHDA and SQIVND (reference sequence). Here the CDR3 reads CASSGLTGTTGQPQHF. The CDR3 DNA reads as TGTGCCAGTAGCGGATTGACAGGGACGACCGGTCAGCCCCAGCATTTT. Full variable domain (missing parts from reference TRBV19 and TRBJ1-5): DGGITQSPKYLFRKEGQNVTLSCEQNLNHDAMYWYRQDPGQGLRLIYYSQIVNDFQKGDIAEGYSVSREKKESFPLTVTSAQKNPTAFYLCASSGLTGTTGQPQHFGDGTRLSIL.

The CDR3 spells CASSQAVGGPMNTEAFF. The CDR3 bases are TGTGCCAGCAGCCAAGCGGTTGGGGGCCCTATGAACACTGAAGCTTTCTTT. The chain couples TRBV3-1 (or the pseudogene TRBV3-2) to TRBJ1-1; D is possibly TRBD1 (6 bases). CDR3 size: 17 residues. The V gene lost 1 base and the J gene lost 0 bases, with 15 bases spanning the gap. Germline CDR1 is LGHDT and CDR2 is YNNKEL (reference sequence).

CDR3 sequence reads: CASSAERAYEQYF. The CDR3 bases are TGTGCCAGCAGCGCCGAGAGGGCCTACGAGCAGTACTTC. This chain joins TRBV7-2 and TRBJ2-7; possibly TRBD2 for D (5 bases). V lost 5 bases and J lost 2, with 10 bases in between. This CDR3 comprises 13 residues. Germline CDR1 is SGHTA and CDR2 is FQGNSA.

V is TRBV5-1 and J is TRBJ1-6; no reliable D call. Trimming removed 0 bases at V and 7 bases at J, with 11 bases between. There are 15 residues in the CDR3. Looked up from germline, CDR1 is SGHRS and CDR2 is YFSETQ. The CDR3 coding sequence is TGCGCCAGCAGCTTGGAGCAGGTCCAGAATTCACCCCTCCACTTT. Encoded protein: CASSLEQVQNSPLHF. Full variable domain (rest looked up from reference TRBV5-1 and TRBJ1-6): KAGVTQTPRYLIKTRGQQVTLSCSPISGHRSVSWYQQTPGQGLQFLFEYFSETQRNKGNFPGRFSGRQFSNSRSEMNVSTLELGDSALYLCASSLEQVQNSPLHFGNGTRLTVT.

J is TRBJ2-7 and V is TRBV7-9, with 12 nucleotides matching TRBD1. The V segment lost 2 bases and the J segment 8 bases; nucleotides outside the gene matches: 7. The germline CDR1 and CDR2 sequences are SEHNR and FQNEAQ (reference sequence). CDR3 length: 15 residues. CDR3 sequence reads: CASSLMGQGAMQQYF. Here the CDR3 DNA reads TGTGCCAGCAGCTTAATGGGACAGGGGGCGATGCAGCAGTACTTC.

The chain has TRBV9 and TRBJ2-3, with TRBD1 identical over 9 bases. The CDR3 contains 17 residues. J gave up 6 bases and V 1 base, and 12 bases lay outside the gene matches. The germline V gene has CDR1 SGDLS and CDR2 YYNGEE. CDR3 sequence (DNA): TGTGCCAGCAGCGTATTTCGCGGGACAGGGCATTCGGATACGCAGTATTTT. Protein: CASSVFRGTGHSDTQYF.

The V gene is TRBV10-3, the J gene TRBJ2-4; weak D call: TRBD1 (5 bases). The CDR3 runs to 16 residues. Germline CDR1 ENHRY, CDR2 SYGVKD. Trimming removed 1 base from V and 2 bases from J, with 12 bases in between. The CDR3 DNA is TGTGCCATCAGTGAGTGGGGCGGTGATTCCAAAAACATTCAGTACTTC. Protein sequence: CAISEWGGDSKNIQYF.